These T cell receptor beta chains were read from a single sample in a study of pediatric ulcerative colitis. Some clones are missing from TCRdb's copy, which holds only in-frame ones; the method was immunoSEQ multiplex PCR. The sample gives tens of thousands of clones, around 78% of which show up once; about 0.74% is in the top ten. The sequenced sample was gut tissue. The receptor set was obtained from a boy aged 10-17 years with moderate ulcerative colitis. CDR3s include the opening cysteine and the closing phenylalanine or tryptophan. A D gene is named only where the DNA matches it firmly. Size values are once, few and many counts, or a class for expanded clones, and some rows have none.

TRBV7-9	-	TRBJ1-2	-	TGTGCCAGCAGACAGCCGGGGGGCTGGGACTATGGCTACACCTTC	CASRQPGGWDYGYTF
TRBV5-6	-	TRBJ2-1	-	TGTGCCAGCAGCTTGGCACTCAATGAGCAGTTCTTC	CASSLALNEQFF
TRBV10-2	medium-sized	TRBJ2-7	TRBD2	TGCGCCAGCGCCACTAGCGGGCAAGTCGAGCAGTACTTC	CASATSGQVEQYF
TRBV7-2	-	TRBJ2-5	TRBD2	TGTGCCAGCAGCCGAGCGGGGGGGCCGGAAGAGACCCAGTACTTC	CASSRAGGPEETQYF
TRBV30	-	TRBJ1-6	TRBD1	TGTGCCTGGAAAGGAGGACAGGAGAATTCACCCCTCCACTTT	CAWKGGQENSPLHF
TRBV14	-	TRBJ2-1	-	TGTGCCAGCAGCCAAAAAGGCGGGCTAGCGTCCTACAATGAGCAGTTCTTC	CASSQKGGLASYNEQFF
TRBV2	-	TRBJ2-1	-	TGTGCCAGCAGGGGGTGGAGGTCCTACAATGAGCAGTTCTTC	CASRGWRSYNEQFF
TRBV2	-	TRBJ1-4	TRBD1	TGTGCCAGCAGAGCACCTGGGACAGACTTTAATGAAAAACTGTTTTTT	CASRAPGTDFNEKLFF
TRBV6-5	-	TRBJ1-1	TRBD1	TGTGCCAGCAGTCGATCGCAGGGGGGTACTGAAGCTTTCTTT	CASSRSQGGTEAFF
TRBV6-6	-	TRBJ1-6	-	TGTGCCAGCCAAGGACGGAACGATAATTCACCCCTCCACTTT	CASQGRNDNSPLHF
TRBV9	-	TRBJ1-2	-	TGTGCCAGCCACGGCGGCCCCTATGGCTACACCTTC	CASHGGPYGYTF
TRBV5-1	-	TRBJ2-1	TRBD2	TGCGCCAGCAGCTTGGGTAGCGGGCTCAGCTCCTACAATGAGCAGTTCTTC	CASSLGSGLSSYNEQFF
TRBV6-1	-	TRBJ1-5	TRBD1	TGTGCCTCGGAAATAGACAGGGGACGGCAGCCCCAGCATTTT	CASEIDRGRQPQHF
TRBV19	-	TRBJ1-5	-	TGTGCCAGTACCCGTACACCGAATCAGCCCCAGCATTTT	CASTRTPNQPQHF
TRBV5-1	-	TRBJ2-3	-	TGCGCCAGCAGCTTGGAAAGGGGCCTACGCACAGATACGCAGTATTTT	CASSLERGLRTDTQYF
TRBV30	few	TRBJ1-1	-	TGTGCCTGGAAAGAGAACACTGAAGCTTTCTTT	CAWKENTEAFF
TRBV7-9	once	TRBJ1-2	TRBD1	TGTGCCAGCAGCCTCGGGACAGGGGATGGCTACACCTTC	CASSLGTGDGYTF
TRBV29-1	once	TRBJ2-1	TRBD2	TGCAGCGTTGTAGGCGATACCGGGACTAGTCAACCTAATGAGCAGTTCTTC	CSVVGDTGTSQPNEQFF
TRBV5-8	-	TRBJ2-7	TRBD2	TGTGCCAGCAGCAACTGGGGGGGGTCTTACGAGCAGTACTTC	CASSNWGGSYEQYF
TRBV28	-	TRBJ2-7	-	TGTGCCAGCAGAAGGGGCTACGAGCAGTACTTC	CASRRGYEQYF
TRBV4-2	-	TRBJ1-2	-	TGTGCCAGCAGCCAAGATGAGCGGGGCTATGGCTACACCTTC	CASSQDERGYGYTF
TRBV6-6	-	TRBJ1-5	-	TGTGCCAGCACCCTCGTAGGGGACCAACATCAGCCCCAGCATTTT	CASTLVGDQHQPQHF
TRBV15	-	TRBJ1-1	-	TGTGCCACCAGCCGGGACCGCGCCGCGAGCACTGAAGCTTTCTTT	CATSRDRAASTEAFF
TRBV5-1	few	TRBJ2-3	TRBD2	TGCGCCAGCAGCTTGGGGAGCGGGGGTGGAGATACGCAGTATTTT	CASSLGSGGGDTQYF
TRBV6-6	few	TRBJ1-2	TRBD1	TGTGCCAGCACCGTCACAGGGGGTTCCTACGGCTACACCTTC	CASTVTGGSYGYTF
TRBV7-8	few	TRBJ1-1	TRBD1	TGTGCCAGCAGCTCAACTTCAGCCGGGACAGGGCGCACTGAAGCTTTCTTT	CASSSTSAGTGRTEAFF
TRBV5-1	-	TRBJ1-1	-	TGCGCCAGCAGCCGGTGGTCGGGGGGCAACACTGAAGCTTTCTTT	CASSRWSGGNTEAFF
TRBV7-9	-	TRBJ1-2	-	TGTGCCAGCAGCTTTCCAGGGGAGGGTGGCTACACCTTC	CASSFPGEGGYTF
TRBV27	-	TRBJ1-2	TRBD1	TGTGCCAGCAGTTTAAGACAGGGCTATGGCTACACCTTC	CASSLRQGYGYTF
TRBV4-1	-	TRBJ1-4	TRBD1	TGCGCCAGCAGCCGGGGTATACAGGGGGCGTTTGCTAATGAAAAACTGTTTTTT	CASSRGIQGAFANEKLFF
TRBV6-5	-	TRBJ1-1	-	TGTGCCAGCAGTTCGTGGGGTGATGGAGCTTTCTTT	CASSSWGDGAFF
TRBV11-3	-	TRBJ1-4	TRBD1	TGTGCCAGCAGCCCCGGGACAGGGCCCGAAAAACTGTTTTTT	CASSPGTGPEKLFF
TRBV7-7	-	TRBJ2-5	-	TGTGCTAGCAGCTTATCGGGCAGGGGCCAAGAGACCCAGTACTTC	CASSLSGRGQETQYF
TRBV6-6	-	TRBJ2-1	TRBD2	TGTGCCAGCAGTTACTCCCACAGCGGGGAGGTGAATGAGCAGTTCTTC	CASSYSHSGEVNEQFF
TRBV19	-	TRBJ1-1	-	TGTGCCAGTAGTATAGGGCACACTGAAGCTTTCTTT	CASSIGHTEAFF
TRBV10-3	-	TRBJ2-7	TRBD2	TGTGCCATCAGTCTACGGGGGGGCCCTTCCTACGAGCAGTACTTC	CAISLRGGPSYEQYF
TRBV5-4	-	TRBJ2-5	-	TGTGCCAGCAGCTCACAAGAGACCCAGTACTTC	CASSSQETQYF
TRBV7-2	-	TRBJ1-2	-	TGTGCCAGCAGCTTAGCAGGGACTGGGGGCTACACCTTC	CASSLAGTGGYTF
TRBV28	-	TRBJ2-3	TRBD2	TGTGCCAGCAGTTTATGGGTAGCGGGAGGGTGGGGGCCAGATACGCAGTATTTT	CASSLWVAGGWGPDTQYF
TRBV6-1	-	TRBJ2-7	TRBD1	TGTGCCAGCCATGCCGGGACAGCGAACTACGAGCAGTACTTC	CASHAGTANYEQYF
TRBV27	few	TRBJ2-2	TRBD2	TGTGCCAGCGGGAGGACTAGCGGGAGTGGGGAGCTGTTTTTT	CASGRTSGSGELFF
TRBV30	-	TRBJ1-2	TRBD1	TGTGCCTGGAGTGTACTGGGACAGGGGGCTCTTGGCTACACCTTC	CAWSVLGQGALGYTF
TRBV5-1	-	TRBJ2-2	TRBD1	TGCGCCAGCCGCCGGACAGGGGGCACCGGGGAGCTGTTTTTT	CASRRTGGTGELFF
TRBV2	once	TRBJ1-1	-	TGTGCCAGCGCGGGAGGGAACACTGAAGCTTTCTTT	CASAGGNTEAFF
TRBV25-1	-	TRBJ2-1	-	TGTGCCAGCAGTGGACCGGGGGCGGGAAATGAGCAGTTCTTC	CASSGPGAGNEQFF
TRBV25-1	-	TRBJ2-1	TRBD2	TGTGCCAGCAGTCCCCGAGGTACTAGCGGGTCCTACAATGAGCAGTTCTTC	CASSPRGTSGSYNEQFF
TRBV30	-	TRBJ2-7	-	TGTGCCTGGAGTGTTTCAGGGGCCTCCTACGAGCAGTACTTC	CAWSVSGASYEQYF
TRBV7-6	-	TRBJ2-7	-	TGTGCCAGCAGCTCGGCGGGACCTTACTACGAGCAGTACTTC	CASSSAGPYYEQYF
TRBV28	-	TRBJ2-7	-	TGTGCCAGCGGAACCGGGACCTCTTTTTTCTACGAGCAGTACTTC	CASGTGTSFFYEQYF
TRBV10-2	-	TRBJ1-4	-	TGCGCCAGCAGTGAGTGGGAAGGAAGCACTAATGAAAAACTGTTTTTT	CASSEWEGSTNEKLFF
TRBV5-1	-	TRBJ1-4	-	TGCGCCAGCAGCTCGGGTGGGGCAACTAATGAAAAACTGTTTTTT	CASSSGGATNEKLFF